This TCR beta chain was captured in a study of monozygotic twins with inflammatory bowel disease. Details on this clonotype: No antigen is known for it.

The input for each TCR library was roughly 3,800 ng of total RNA. The authors made each sample's cDNA in eight separate reactions. No DNA is given; TCRdb re-called the 5' RACE reads and lists each CDR3 protein once. The listing records some 450,000 distinct CDR3 sequences. Study-wide findings and caveats: A single strong IBD-associated signal or clonotype was not supported by the findings.

Looked up from germline, CDR1 is MDHEN and CDR2 is SYDVKM. The CDR3 runs 15 residues. It was from whole blood, with no T cell sorting, that total RNA was isolated. The sequence was obtained from a human donor with ulcerative colitis or Crohn's disease, or a healthy co-twin of an affected twin (not recorded which). The genes are TRBV28 and TRBJ2-2. Sequencing was done on a sample of blood. CDR3 region: CASSFSSANTGELFF.